What follows are 4 T cell receptor beta chains derived from one specimen sequenced in a study of blood T cell repertoires in COVID-19. Sequenced by immunoSEQ multiplex PCR; TCRdb stores in-frame clones only, minus some. This table holds a few hundred thousand clones, around 91% found once. The sequencing input was PBMCs or T cells enriched from blood (not recorded which). All receptors come from a man aged 30-40 years who had been exposed to COVID-19.

This chain links TRBV12-5 with TRBJ1-5; possibly TRBD1 for D (6 bases). Germline CDR1 LGHNT, CDR2 FRNRAP. Trimming shortened V by 1 base and J by 5 bases, and 21 bases separated the two germline ends. This CDR3 has 18 residues. Here the CDR3 DNA reads TGTGCTAGTGGTTTGGACAATCAACCCACAGGGCGCGATCAGCCCCAGCATTTT. The encoded protein is CASGLDNQPTGRDQPQHF.

This chain uses TRBV9 with TRBJ2-7, with D tentatively TRBD2 (6 bases). V was clipped by 4 bases and J by 5 bases, with 16 bases between them. The germline CDR1 and CDR2 sequences are SGDLS and YYNGEE. This CDR3 is 14 amino acids long. The CDR3 reads CASSPGRLVHEQYF. The CDR3 DNA follows: TGTGCCAGCAGCCCAGGTAGACTAGTACACGAGCAGTACTTC.

This clone was found a few times. The V gene is TRBV9, the J gene TRBJ2-2; TRBD2 matches 11 bases. V lost 7 bases, J lost 4 bases, and 12 bases stayed unmatched. The germline CDR1 and CDR2 sequences are SGDLS and YYNGEE. The CDR3 totals 17 residues. CDR3 nucleotides: TGTGCCAGCTACCCGTATGGGCTAGCGGGGGGCACCGGGGAGCTGTTTTTT. Its translation is CASYPYGLAGGTGELFF.

V gene TRBV3-1 (or the pseudogene TRBV3-2) combines with J gene TRBJ2-7, with TRBD2 as a possible D gene (5 bases). Germline-derived CDR1 and CDR2 are LGHDT and YNNKEL (reference sequence). The CDR3 is made up of 13 amino acids. Trimming cost V 4 bases and J 7 bases, with 14 bases left between them. The CDR3 DNA follows: TGTGCCAGCAGCCTCTCGACTAAAAATGAGCAGTACTTC. Its translation: CASSLSTKNEQYF.